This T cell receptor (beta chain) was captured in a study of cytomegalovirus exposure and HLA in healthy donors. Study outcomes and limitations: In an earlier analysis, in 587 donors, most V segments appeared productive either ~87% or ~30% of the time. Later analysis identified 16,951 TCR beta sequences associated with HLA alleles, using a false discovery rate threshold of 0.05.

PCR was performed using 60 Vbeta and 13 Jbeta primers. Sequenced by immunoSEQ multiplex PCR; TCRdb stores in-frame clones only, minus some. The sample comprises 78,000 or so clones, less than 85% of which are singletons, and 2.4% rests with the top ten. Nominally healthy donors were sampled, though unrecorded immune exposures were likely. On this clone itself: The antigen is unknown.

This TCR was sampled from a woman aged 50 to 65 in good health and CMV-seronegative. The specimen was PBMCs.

Here the CDR3 DNA reads TGTGCCAGCAGCCCCGGAAGTGTCGGGGACACTGAAGCTTTCTTT. Translation gives CASSPGSVGDTEAFF. This chain links TRBV7-8 with TRBJ1-1; no reliable D call. From germline, CDR1 is SGHVS and CDR2 FQNEAQ. The CDR3 extends over 15 amino acids. The V and J ends lost 5 bases and 3 bases respectively, with 16 bases between them.